A selection of T cell receptor beta chains follows, all from one sample in a study of cytotoxic CD8 clonotypes in ibrutinib-treated CLL. Generated by immunoSEQ multiplex PCR, the TCRdb table keeps only in-frame clones and is missing some. The profile covers some 300,000 clones, with roughly 79% appearing a single time and over 5.5% taken by the ten largest. The sample was PBMCs, taken before ibrutinib treatment. The receptor source for this set is a human donor with chronic lymphocytic leukemia. Each CDR3 is given with its conserved first and last residue. Each record gives: clone size, J gene, D gene, V gene, CDR3 DNA, CDR3 protein. The D gene is left open where the match is weak. A row's size may be missing; if present it is once, few, many or a size class.

>-|TRBJ2-7|TRBD1|TRBV2
TGTGCCAACGGACAGGACTACGAGCAGTACTTC
CANGQDYEQYF
>-|TRBJ2-2|TRBD1|TRBV5-1
TGCGCCAGCAGCCTGGGACAGGGGGCACTGAACACCGGGGAGCTGTTTTTT
CASSLGQGALNTGELFF
>-|TRBJ2-4|-|TRBV4-3
TGCGCCAGCAGCCAGGGACTAGCCAAAAACATTCAGTACTTC
CASSQGLAKNIQYF
>-|TRBJ1-5|-|TRBV18
TGTGCCAGCTCTCAAGGACAGAGCAATCAGCCCCAGCATTTT
CASSQGQSNQPQHF
>-|TRBJ1-1|TRBD1|TRBV5-1
TGCGCCAGCAGCCAGAGGGGACAGTTAAAAATGAACACTGAAGCTTTCTTT
CASSQRGQLKMNTEAFF
>-|TRBJ1-5|-|TRBV7-2
TGTGCCAGCAGCTTAACGGATAGCAATCAGCCCCAGCATTTT
CASSLTDSNQPQHF
>-|TRBJ1-5|-|TRBV7-9
TGTGCCAGCAGCTTTAAGAGTCAGCCCCAGCATTTT
CASSFKSQPQHF
>once|TRBJ2-7|-|TRBV2
TGTGCCAGCAGTTTTTACGAGCAGTACTTC
CASSFYEQYF
>-|TRBJ1-4|-|TRBV6-1
TGTGCCAGCAGTGGGACAGCGGGGTCTAATGAAAAACTGTTTTTT
CASSGTAGSNEKLFF
>once|TRBJ2-1|-|TRBV9
TGTGCCAGCAGCGTAGGTCAGGGAGGCTACAATGAGCAGTTCTTC
CASSVGQGGYNEQFF
>-|TRBJ1-5|-|TRBV30
TGTGCCTGGAGTTCCGGACTGTCCCAGCATTTT
CAWSSGLSQHF
>-|TRBJ2-1|-|TRBV12-5
TGTGCTAGTGGTCCCCCGGGAGGGACAGACAATGAGCAGTTCTTC
CASGPPGGTDNEQFF
>-|TRBJ1-2|TRBD1|TRBV11-2
TGTGCCAGCAGCCCGCCGGGACAGGGGGGCGTGGGAGGCTACACCTTC
CASSPPGQGGVGGYTF
>once|TRBJ2-1|-|TRBV7-9
TGTGCCAGCAGCTTAGTATTAGGCAATGAGCAGTTCTTC
CASSLVLGNEQFF
>-|TRBJ2-1|TRBD2|TRBV4-3
TGCGCCAGCAGCCAAGATCGCGGGAGGTACAATGAGCAGTTCTTC
CASSQDRGRYNEQFF